The rows below give T cell receptor beta chains drawn from one sample of a study of vaccination and CD4 T cells after COVID-19. These receptors' targets are unknown. TCRdb processed the PCR reads anew with MiXCR; each CDR3 protein has one entry. The sample has approximately 20,000 distinct CDR3 sequences; approximately 60% are singletons. The specimen sequenced was CD4+ T cells from blood, cultured in vitro. Every receptor here comes from a human donor who had recovered from COVID-19. Both conserved end residues are part of each CDR3. D genes are given only for firm matches. Expanded clones are given a class, and other clones once, few, many or no size at all.

abundance,j_gene,v_gene,d_gene,CDR3nt,CDR3aa
.,TRBJ1-3,TRBV6-1,.,TGTGCCAGCCAGGGGCTAGGTGGAAACACCATATATTTT,CASQGLGGNTIYF
.,TRBJ2-5,TRBV19,.,TGTGCCAGTAGTATCGTCGATGGTACCCGGCAAGAGACCCAGTACTTC,CASSIVDGTRQETQYF
.,TRBJ1-4,TRBV28,.,TGTGCCAGCAGTTCCACGGGAAAACTGTTTTTT,CASSSTGKLFF
.,TRBJ2-2,TRBV20-1,TRBD1,TGCAGTGTTTGGGACAGGGTCACCGGGGAGCTGTTTTTT,CSVWDRVTGELFF
once,TRBJ1-6,TRBV12-5,.,TGTGCTAGTGGCACGGACACGGGAAGAGGTTCACCCCTCCACTTT,CASGTDTGRGSPLHF
.,TRBJ1-2,TRBV5-1,.,TGCGCCAGCAGCCTGGCTCAGGGTACCTATGGCTACACCTTC,CASSLAQGTYGYTF
few,TRBJ2-7,TRBV7-5,.,.,CISVPEAYLGTEKVYEQYF
.,TRBJ2-7,TRBV24-1,TRBD1,TGTGCCACCAGTGATTCGGGACAGGGGGAATTCTACGAGCAGTACTTC,CATSDSGQGEFYEQYF
.,TRBJ2-3,TRBV9,TRBD2,TGTGCCAGCAGCGTAGTAGCGGGGGGGCGCACAGATACGCAGTATTTT,CASSVVAGGRTDTQYF
.,TRBJ1-2,TRBV5-1,.,TGCGCCAGCAGCCCAGGGACCTCCCCCTATGGCTACACCTTC,CASSPGTSPYGYTF
.,TRBJ2-2,TRBV7-2,.,TGTGCCAGCAGCTTAGGGGTATCGGGGGCGCGAGGCGGGGAGCTGTTTTTT,CASSLGVSGARGGELFF
.,TRBJ2-7,TRBV11-3,TRBD2,TGTGCCAGCGGACGCGGGGGGGGGAGGTACGAGCAGTACTTC,CASGRGGGRYEQYF
few,TRBJ2-1,TRBV12-3/TRBV12-4,.,TGTGCCAGCAGTTTCCTGATCGGGGCCAGCGACAATGAGCAGTTCTTC,CASSFLIGASDNEQFF
.,TRBJ2-2,TRBV20-1,TRBD2,TGCAGTGCTAGGGCTGGGGGGAGGGCATTTACCGGGGAGCTGTTTTTT,CSARAGGRAFTGELFF
.,TRBJ1-1,TRBV7-6,.,TGTGCCAGCAGCTTAGAAAGCAGAGTGAACACTGAAGCTTTCTTT,CASSLESRVNTEAFF
.,TRBJ1-1,TRBV7-9,TRBD1,TGTGCCAGCAGCCCCTTACCCGGGACAGGGAAGTACACTGAAGCTTTCTTT,CASSPLPGTGKYTEAFF
.,TRBJ2-3,TRBV15,.,TGTGCCACCAGCAAGGTCCGGGAACCCACAGATACGCAGTATTTT,CATSKVREPTDTQYF
few,TRBJ1-1,TRBV6-1,.,TGTGCCAGCAGACCACCTTCGGGCACTGAAGCTTTCTTT,CASRPPSGTEAFF
few,TRBJ2-3,TRBV20-1,.,TGCAGTGCTAGAGATGGGAGGGGGGCCGGGGATACGCAGTATTTT,CSARDGRGAGDTQYF
.,TRBJ1-5,TRBV6-1,.,TGTGCCAGCAGTCCCACCCTACAGGTTTTCAATCAGCCCCAGCATTTT,CASSPTLQVFNQPQHF
.,TRBJ2-5,TRBV7-9,TRBD2,TGTGCCAGCAGCTTTAGGACTAGCGGGCGTCAAGAGACCCAGTACTTC,CASSFRTSGRQETQYF
few,TRBJ2-2,TRBV21-1,.,TGTGCCAGCAGCAAAGCTTCAGGGTCGTCCGGGGAGCTGTTTTTT,CASSKASGSSGELFF